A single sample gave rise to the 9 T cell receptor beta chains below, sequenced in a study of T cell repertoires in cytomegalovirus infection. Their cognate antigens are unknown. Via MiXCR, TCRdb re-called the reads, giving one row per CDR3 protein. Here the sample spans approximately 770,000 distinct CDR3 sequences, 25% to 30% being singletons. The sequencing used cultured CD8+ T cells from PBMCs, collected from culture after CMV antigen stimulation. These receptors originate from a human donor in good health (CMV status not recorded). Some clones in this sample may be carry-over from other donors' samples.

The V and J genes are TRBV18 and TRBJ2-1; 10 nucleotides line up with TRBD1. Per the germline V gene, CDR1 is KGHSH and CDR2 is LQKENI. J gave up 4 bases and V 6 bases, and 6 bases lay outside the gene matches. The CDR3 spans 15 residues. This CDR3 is CASSPTGQGYNEQFF. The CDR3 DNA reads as TGTGCCAGCTCGCCCACGGGACAGGGGTACAATGAGCAGTTCTTC.

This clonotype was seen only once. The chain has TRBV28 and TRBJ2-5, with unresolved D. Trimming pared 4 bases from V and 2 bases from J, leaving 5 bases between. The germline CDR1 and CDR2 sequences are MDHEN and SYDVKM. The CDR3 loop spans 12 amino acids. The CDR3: CASSWMQETQYF. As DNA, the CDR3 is TGTGCCAGCAGTTGGATGCAAGAGACCCAGTACTTC.

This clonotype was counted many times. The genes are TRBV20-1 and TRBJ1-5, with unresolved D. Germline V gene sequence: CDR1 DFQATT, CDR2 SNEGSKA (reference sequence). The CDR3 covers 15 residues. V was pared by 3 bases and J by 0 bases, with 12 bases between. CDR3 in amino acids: CSASRSRYSNQPQHF. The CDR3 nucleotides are TGCAGTGCTAGTCGTAGCAGATATAGCAATCAGCCCCAGCATTTT.

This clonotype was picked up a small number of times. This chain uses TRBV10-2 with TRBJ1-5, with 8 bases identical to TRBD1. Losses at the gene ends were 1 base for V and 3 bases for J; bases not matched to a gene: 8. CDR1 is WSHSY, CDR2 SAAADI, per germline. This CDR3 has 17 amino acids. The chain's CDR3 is CASSEYRDRGFNQPQHF. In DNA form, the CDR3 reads TGCGCCAGCAGTGAGTACCGCGACAGGGGATTCAATCAGCCCCAGCATTTT.

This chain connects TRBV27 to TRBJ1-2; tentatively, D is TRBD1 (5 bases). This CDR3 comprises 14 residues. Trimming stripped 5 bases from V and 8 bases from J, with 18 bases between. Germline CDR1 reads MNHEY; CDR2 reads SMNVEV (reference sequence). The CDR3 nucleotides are TGTGCCAGCAGTGCCCCCGGCAGGGCAGGCGGCTACACCTTC. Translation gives CASSAPGRAGGYTF.

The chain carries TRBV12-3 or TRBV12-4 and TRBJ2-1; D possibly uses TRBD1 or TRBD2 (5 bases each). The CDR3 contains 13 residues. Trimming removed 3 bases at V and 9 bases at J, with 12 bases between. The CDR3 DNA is TGTGCCAGCAGTTTTTTGGGGGTGGGTGAGCAGTTCTTC. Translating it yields CASSFLGVGEQFF.

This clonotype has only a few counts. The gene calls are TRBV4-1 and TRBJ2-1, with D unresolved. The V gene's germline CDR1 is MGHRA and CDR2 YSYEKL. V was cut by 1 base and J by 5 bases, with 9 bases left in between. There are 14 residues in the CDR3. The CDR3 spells CASSQANTNNEQFF. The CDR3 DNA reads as TGCGCCAGCAGCCAAGCGAACACAAACAATGAGCAGTTCTTC.

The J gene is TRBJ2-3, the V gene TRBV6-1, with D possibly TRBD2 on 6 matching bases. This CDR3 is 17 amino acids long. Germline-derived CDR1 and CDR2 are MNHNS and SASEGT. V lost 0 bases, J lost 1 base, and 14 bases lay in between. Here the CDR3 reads CASSEAGGALGTDTQYF. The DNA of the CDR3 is TGTGCCAGCAGTGAAGCTGGCGGGGCCTTAGGCACAGATACGCAGTATTTT.

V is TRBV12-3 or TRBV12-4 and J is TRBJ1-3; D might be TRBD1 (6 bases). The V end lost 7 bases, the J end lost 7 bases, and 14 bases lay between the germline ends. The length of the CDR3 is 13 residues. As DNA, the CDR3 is TGTGCCAGCACCCCGGACAGCTGGAACACCATATATTTT. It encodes CASTPDSWNTIYF.